These 28 T cell receptor beta chains share one sample of origin, sequenced in a study of shared clonotypes between healthy human individuals. The protocol was immunoSEQ multiplex PCR, while the TCRdb copy is restricted to in-frame clones and leaves out a portion. The sample has about 600,000 clones, 97% seen once. Sequencing was performed on naive CD4+ T cells sorted from blood. As for subset: CD45RA+ positively selected. The source is a woman under 40 in good health.

V and J are TRBV2 and TRBJ1-1, with 7 bases lining up with TRBD1. The J segment lost 3 bases and the V segment lost 2 bases, leaving 0 bases of the junction unmatched. This CDR3 spans 13 amino acids. The germline CDR1 and CDR2 sequences are SNHLY and FYNNEI. In nucleotides, the CDR3 is TGTGCCAGCAGTGAAACAGGGGACACTGAAGCTTTCTTT. This translates into CASSETGDTEAFF.

The chain is built from TRBV7-6 and TRBJ2-3, with 12 bases aligning to TRBD2. Looked up from germline, CDR1 is SGHVS and CDR2 is FNYEAQ. The J segment lost 0 bases and the V segment lost 6 bases, leaving 7 bases of the junction unmatched. This CDR3 region has 17 residues. The CDR3 DNA reads TGTGCCAGCAGAAAACTAGCGGGAGGTCCTAGCACAGATACGCAGTATTTT. It specifies CASRKLAGGPSTDTQYF.

The chain is built from TRBV6-1 and TRBJ2-5; D unresolved. The CDR3 length is 12 residues. Per germline, CDR1 MNHNS and CDR2 SASEGT. V dropped 4 bases and J dropped 5 bases, with 8 bases sitting between them. This CDR3 is CASSGHVETQYF. The CDR3 nucleotides are TGTGCCAGCAGTGGTCACGTTGAGACCCAGTACTTC.

V is TRBV9 and J is TRBJ2-3, with 10 bases lining up with TRBD2. The germline gives CDR1 SGDLS, CDR2 YYNGEE. V shed 0 bases and J 5 bases; nucleotides not matched to a gene: 6. The CDR3 has 16 amino acids. This CDR3 is CASSVAAAGGGDTQYF. DNA for the CDR3: TGTGCCAGCAGCGTAGCAGCAGCGGGAGGGGGAGATACGCAGTATTTT.

The V call is TRBV4-1, the J call TRBJ2-7, with a tentative D call TRBD1 (6 bases). The CDR3 is 13 amino acids. CDR1 and CDR2 from the germline V gene are MGHRA and YSYEKL. V was shortened by 4 bases and J by 8 bases, with 15 bases between the two germline ends. CDR3: CASSPRDQGKQYF. The CDR3, as DNA: TGCGCCAGCAGCCCACGGGACCAGGGGAAGCAGTACTTC.

The rearrangement links TRBV28 to TRBJ2-7, with no clear D. The CDR3 runs 15 residues. Trimming left V 1 base short and J 0 bases short, with 10 bases between. Germline CDR1 and CDR2: MDHEN and SYDVKM. The CDR3 here is CASSLYRRSSYEQYF. The CDR3 bases are TGTGCCAGCAGTTTATATCGGCGTAGCTCCTACGAGCAGTACTTC.

The chain combines TRBV10-3 with TRBJ2-5, with D unclear. The V gene's germline CDR1 is ENHRY and CDR2 SYGVKD. There are 12 residues in the CDR3. The V end was cut by 4 bases, the J end by 1 base, with 4 bases between. CDR3 sequence (DNA): TGTGCCATCAGTGGGCCCCAAGAGACCCAGTACTTC. As protein: CAISGPQETQYF.

This chain links TRBV27 with TRBJ1-3, with D tentatively TRBD1 (6 bases). Trimming removed 8 bases at V and 0 bases at J, with 14 bases between. Germline V lookup: CDR1 MNHEY, CDR2 SMNVEV (reference sequence). The CDR3 runs to 15 residues. Here the CDR3 DNA reads TGTGCCAGCCGAGACAGGCCATACTCTGGAAACACCATATATTTT. Residues: CASRDRPYSGNTIYF.

This clone has only one observation. V and J are TRBV27 and TRBJ2-7; D is undetermined. Between the trimmed V and J ends, which lost 0 bases and 2 bases, there was a span of 8 bases. Germline assignment: CDR1 MNHEY and CDR2 SMNVEV (reference sequence). The CDR3 contains 14 residues. The CDR3 loop reads CASSLSHNPYEQYF. CDR3 nucleotide sequence: TGTGCCAGCAGTTTATCGCACAACCCCTACGAGCAGTACTTC.

The V call is TRBV28, the J call TRBJ2-3; 15 bases fit TRBD2. Germline V gene lookup returns CDR1 MDHEN and CDR2 SYDVKM. The CDR3 loop spans 16 amino acids. J lost 3 bases, V lost 5 bases, and 3 bases had no gene match. The CDR3 loop is CASSQGLAGGTDTQYF. In nucleotides, the CDR3 is TGTGCCAGCAGTCAAGGACTAGCGGGAGGGACAGATACGCAGTATTTT.

To note about this clone: This specimen includes other DNA sequences encoding the same CDR3. V and J are TRBV19 and TRBJ2-7; 11 positions agree with TRBD1. Germline V CDR1 and CDR2: LNHDA, SQIVND (reference sequence). V lost 5 bases, J lost 2 bases, and 5 bases stayed unmatched. The CDR3 extends over 15 amino acids. The CDR3 region is CASSAPGQGAYEQYF. The CDR3 DNA reads as TGTGCCAGTAGTGCACCGGGACAGGGGGCCTACGAGCAGTACTTC.

The chain joins TRBV5-1 to TRBJ2-5; maybe TRBD1 (5 bases). The end of the DNA fits TRBJ2-7 better, so the J call may be wrong. The germline V gene encodes CDR1 SGHRS and CDR2 YFSETQ. The CDR3 contains 14 residues. The CDR3 nucleotides are TGCGCCAGCAGCCCAACCCGACAGAGTTACGAGCAGTACTTC. Translated: CASSPTRQSYEQYF.

The chain couples TRBV28 to TRBJ2-7; 9 bases match TRBD1. Trimming at V came to 3 bases and at J to 3 bases, leaving 12 bases not matched to a gene. Germline-derived CDR1 and CDR2 are MDHEN and SYDVKM. The CDR3 contains 17 residues. The CDR3 region has the DNA TGTGCCAGCAGTTTGGGGTGGGGTCGGACAGGGGACTACGAGCAGTACTTC. It yields the protein CASSLGWGRTGDYEQYF.

The rearrangement links TRBV28 to TRBJ2-4, with TRBD2 identical over 14 bases. Trimming took 5 bases from V and 3 from J; bases not matched to a gene: 18. The CDR3 runs to 21 residues. The germline gives CDR1 MDHEN, CDR2 SYDVKM. The CDR3 sequence is CASSPHWTSGRYTPIKNIQYF. DNA for the CDR3: TGTGCCAGCAGTCCCCACTGGACTAGCGGGAGGTACACGCCCATCAAAAACATTCAGTACTTC.

This chain links TRBV29-1 with TRBJ2-2; 10 bases agree with TRBD1. CDR3 length: 14 amino acids. The trim removed 3 bases at V and 7 bases at J, leaving 5 bases unmatched. Germline V gives CDR1 SQVTM, CDR2 ANQGSEA. CDR3 in amino acids: CSVETGQGFGELFF. The CDR3 DNA follows: TGCAGCGTTGAGACGGGACAGGGGTTCGGGGAGCTGTTTTTT.

J is TRBJ2-5 and V is TRBV2, with 7 bases matching TRBD2. The V segment lost 0 bases and the J segment 1 base; nucleotides outside the gene matches: 8. In germline, CDR1 is SNHLY, CDR2 FYNNEI. CDR3 size: 17 residues. The CDR3 sequence is CASSEARGSGFQETQYF. As DNA, the CDR3 is TGTGCCAGCAGTGAAGCGCGGGGTAGCGGGTTCCAAGAGACCCAGTACTTC.

The chain uses TRBV28 and TRBJ2-1; D is uncertain. Germline CDR1 and CDR2: MDHEN and SYDVKM. The CDR3 spans 15 residues. V lost 3 bases and J lost 0, with 9 bases in between. DNA for the CDR3: TGTGCCAGCAGTTTCTTGTTCAGCTCCTACAATGAGCAGTTCTTC. Protein: CASSFLFSSYNEQFF.

The chain combines TRBV7-9 with TRBJ1-5; D unclear. The CDR3 contains 15 residues. Trimming removed 5 bases at V and 0 bases at J, with 11 bases between. Germline values: CDR1 SEHNR, CDR2 FQNEAQ (reference sequence). The CDR3 region is CASSLDRDSNQPQHF. The DNA for the CDR3 is TGTGCCAGCAGCCTAGACCGAGATAGCAATCAGCCCCAGCATTTT.

Only one count was recorded for this clone. The V gene is TRBV10-3, the J gene TRBJ1-4; 9 bases map to TRBD1. Per germline, CDR1 ENHRY and CDR2 SYGVKD. The CDR3 extends over 15 amino acids. V gave up 2 bases and J gave up 8 bases; unmatched junction bases: 6. CDR3 sequence reads: CAISETNRGREKLFF. Here the CDR3 DNA reads TGTGCCATCAGTGAGACAAACAGGGGGCGGGAAAAACTGTTTTTT.

The J gene is TRBJ2-3, the V gene TRBV19, with TRBD1 matching over 7 bases. The V segment lost 0 bases and the J segment 2 bases; nucleotides outside the gene matches: 11. This CDR3 spans 18 amino acids. CDR1 is LNHDA and CDR2 is SQIVND in the germline V gene (reference sequence). The CDR3 loop is CASSIDVTGTAFTDTQYF. In nucleotides, the CDR3 is TGTGCCAGTAGTATAGACGTGACCGGGACAGCCTTCACAGATACGCAGTATTTT.

The V and J genes are TRBV19 and TRBJ1-1; 7 bases are shared with TRBD1. J gave up 0 bases and V 5 bases, and 9 bases lay outside the gene matches. This CDR3 has 16 amino acids. Per germline, CDR1 LNHDA and CDR2 SQIVND (reference sequence). The CDR3 here is CASSVLTGRVNTEAFF. Here the CDR3 DNA reads TGTGCCAGTAGTGTACTGACAGGGAGGGTGAACACTGAAGCTTTCTTT.

CDR3 in DNA: TGTGCCAGCATCAGGGTCTTGAGGACCGACAATCAGCCCCAGCATTTT. Translated: CASIRVLRTDNQPQHF. The V gene is TRBV28, the J gene TRBJ1-5; tentatively, D is TRBD1 (5 bases). The V and J ends lost 7 bases and 3 bases respectively, with 19 bases between them. Per the germline V gene, CDR1 is MDHEN and CDR2 is SYDVKM. The CDR3 covers 16 residues.

The V call is TRBV30, the J call TRBJ2-3, with D uncertain. The CDR3 length is 13 residues. The ends were cut back, 0 bases at V and 2 bases at J, with 6 bases in the middle. Germline V gene sequence: CDR1 GTSNPN, CDR2 SVGIG (reference sequence). CDR3 sequence reads: CAWSVWFTDTQYF. In nucleotides, the CDR3 is TGTGCCTGGAGTGTTTGGTTCACAGATACGCAGTATTTT.

The chain links TRBV6-1 to TRBJ2-3; 8 bases agree with TRBD2. The germline V gene encodes CDR1 MNHNS and CDR2 SASEGT. After removal of 4 bases from V and 3 bases from J, the junction contained 9 bases not matched to a gene. This CDR3 has 16 residues. Here the CDR3 DNA reads TGTGCCAGCAGTGTTGGGCTCTCGGGGGGGACAGATACGCAGTATTTT. The encoded protein is CASSVGLSGGTDTQYF.

The chain has TRBV4-1 and TRBJ2-7, with D perhaps matching TRBD2 (6 bases). The CDR3 sequence is 17 residues long. Germline V gene lookup returns CDR1 MGHRA and CDR2 YSYEKL. Trimming pared 3 bases from V and 2 bases from J, leaving 20 bases between. As DNA, the CDR3 is TGCGCCAGCAGCCATATTAATCTGCCGGGACTGACCTACGAGCAGTACTTC. Protein: CASSHINLPGLTYEQYF.

The chain combines TRBV2 with TRBJ2-1; D possibly corresponds to TRBD1 (6 bases). The CDR3 has 14 residues. The germline gives CDR1 SNHLY, CDR2 FYNNEI. V was shortened by 7 bases and J by 5 bases, with 15 bases between the two germline ends. The CDR3 bases are TGTGCCAGCAATATACAGGGCTCGGACAATGAGCAGTTCTTC. The encoded protein is CASNIQGSDNEQFF.

This chain connects TRBV11-2 to TRBJ1-5; D ambiguous. Germline V gives CDR1 SGHAT, CDR2 FQNNGV. V lost 5 bases and J 5 bases, leaving 16 bases between the germline ends. The CDR3 extends over 15 amino acids. DNA of the CDR3: TGTGCCAGCAGCAGACACCCCGCGGCGGATCAGCCCCAGCATTTT. Translating it yields CASSRHPAADQPQHF.

The chain employs TRBV30 and TRBJ2-7; D perhaps matches TRBD1 (6 bases). Trimming shortened V by 3 bases and J by 4 bases, and 13 bases separated the two germline ends. Germline CDR1 reads GTSNPN; CDR2 reads SVGIG (reference sequence). CDR3 size: 13 residues. This CDR3 reads CAWRGDRPYEQYF. As DNA, the CDR3 is TGTGCCTGGAGAGGCGACAGGCCGTACGAGCAGTACTTC.